The 22 T cell receptor beta chains presented below share a single source sample, sequenced in a study of sequential checkpoint blockade in melanoma. The treatment here: randomized to nivolumab then ipilimumab (arm A) or the reverse (arm B). Measured with immunoSEQ multiplex PCR; TCRdb has only the in-frame clones, and not every one. The table records approximately 31,000 clones, 65% to 90% of them present only once. The input for sequencing was CD8+ T cells sorted from blood (inferred from file names), taken from a patient given nivolumab and ipilimumab in sequence. The receptors come from a human donor with melanoma.

V usage is TRBV5-1 and J usage is TRBJ2-3, with 8 bases fitting TRBD1. CDR3 size: 14 residues. Germline CDR1 is SGHRS and CDR2 is YFSETQ. J gave up 4 bases and V 7 bases, and 8 bases lay outside the gene matches. This CDR3 reads CASADRGRADTQYF. The CDR3 DNA is TGCGCCAGCGCCGACAGGGGTAGGGCAGATACGCAGTATTTT.

Sample share makes this clone medium-sized. The rearrangement links TRBV27 to TRBJ1-2, with D perhaps matching TRBD1 (6 bases). V was trimmed by 8 bases and J by 7 bases, leaving 14 bases between them. The CDR3 has 12 residues. Germline V CDR1 and CDR2: MNHEY, SMNVEV (reference sequence). The CDR3 reads CASAPGGRGYTF. CDR3 bases: TGTGCCAGCGCGCCGGGGGGCCGTGGCTACACCTTC.

The genes are TRBV19 and TRBJ2-2; 10 bases line up with TRBD2. The CDR3 has 16 amino acids. Per the germline V gene, CDR1 is LNHDA and CDR2 is SQIVND (reference sequence). V gave up 4 bases and J gave up 3 bases; unmatched junction bases: 5. This CDR3 is CASSTGTSEYTGELFF. The CDR3, as DNA: TGTGCCAGTAGTACGGGGACTAGCGAGTACACCGGGGAGCTGTTTTTT. Supplemented by reference TRBV19 and TRBJ2-2, the full variable domain reads DGGITQSPKYLFRKEGQNVTLSCEQNLNHDAMYWYRQDPGQGLRLIYYSQIVNDFQKGDIAEGYSVSREKKESFPLTVTSAQKNPTAFYLCASSTGTSEYTGELFFGEGSRLTVL.

V usage is TRBV5-4 and J usage is TRBJ2-4, with a weak D call TRBD2 (6 bases). Germline V gene lookup returns CDR1 SGHNT and CDR2 YYREEE (reference sequence). The CDR3 has 16 residues. Between the trimmed V and J ends, which lost 0 bases and 1 base, there was a span of 11 bases. CDR3 nucleotide sequence: TGTGCCAGCAGCTTGGACCGGGGGATGGCCAAAAACATTCAGTACTTC. Translation gives CASSLDRGMAKNIQYF.

This clone was counted only a few times. The chain joins TRBV21-1 to TRBJ1-2; the table's D call of TRBD1 was not tested on the DNA. TRBV21-1 is an annotated pseudogene. The CDR3 has 15 residues. The CDR3, as DNA: TGTGCCAGCAGACTGACAGGGGGCTTTAACTATGGCTACACCTTC. This sequence encodes CASRLTGGFNYGYTF.

The genes are TRBV27 and TRBJ2-4; D is unclear. CDR1 and CDR2 (germline): MNHEY, SMNVEV (reference sequence). Trimming removed 3 bases from V and 8 bases from J, with 14 bases in between. The CDR3 is made up of 14 amino acids. The CDR3 DNA reads TGTGCCAGCAGTTTTGTCGGTTCTGCGGACATTCAGTACTTC. Translating it yields CASSFVGSADIQYF.

The chain recombines TRBV6-5 with TRBJ2-2; 10 positions agree with TRBD2. The V gene's germline CDR1 is MNHEY and CDR2 SVGAGI. The CDR3 extends over 15 amino acids. V gave up 1 base and J gave up 7 bases; unmatched junction bases: 3. The CDR3 protein is CASSYLAGGLGELFF. CDR3 DNA: TGTGCCAGCAGTTACTTAGCGGGAGGACTCGGGGAGCTGTTTTTT.

The gene calls are TRBV5-1 and TRBJ2-7; D is unclear. This CDR3 contains 15 residues. CDR1 SGHRS and CDR2 YFSETQ come from the germline V gene. Trimming shortened V by 7 bases and J by 0 bases, and 17 bases separated the two germline ends. The DNA for the CDR3 is TGCGCCAGCGCCCCTTGGTCCGGTGTCTCCTACGAGCAGTACTTC. This sequence encodes CASAPWSGVSYEQYF. The complete variable domain, with remaining parts taken from reference TRBV5-1 and TRBJ2-7, reads KAGVTQTPRYLIKTRGQQVTLSCSPISGHRSVSWYQQTPGQGLQFLFEYFSETQRNKGNFPGRFSGRQFSNSRSEMNVSTLELGDSALYLCASAPWSGVSYEQYFGPGTRLTVT.

The chain combines TRBV7-8 with TRBJ1-5; unclear D gene. Trimming took off 2 bases at V and 7 bases at J, with 6 bases between the two ends. This CDR3 is 12 amino acids long. Germline assignment: CDR1 SGHVS and CDR2 FQNEAQ. CDR3 loop: CASSLHKQPQHF. CDR3 sequence (DNA): TGTGCCAGCAGCTTACACAAGCAGCCCCAGCATTTT.

The V gene is TRBV29-1, the J gene TRBJ1-2; a possible D gene is TRBD1 (5 bases). This CDR3 region has 12 residues. Germline CDR1 reads SQVTM; CDR2 reads ANQGSEA. Trimming took off 4 bases at V and 4 bases at J, with 10 bases between the two ends. The CDR3 sequence is CSVGGGVYGYTF. Written as DNA, the CDR3 is TGCAGCGTTGGGGGGGGAGTCTATGGCTACACCTTC.

The chain recombines TRBV2 with TRBJ2-7; D perhaps matches TRBD2 (6 bases). Germline V lookup: CDR1 SNHLY, CDR2 FYNNEI. Deletions cut 4 bases from V and 2 bases from J, with 18 bases between. The length of the CDR3 is 16 residues. The CDR3 protein is CASSGLGEEITYEQYF. The CDR3 region has the DNA TGTGCCAGCAGTGGACTGGGGGAGGAAATTACCTACGAGCAGTACTTC.

A single count supports this clone. The rearrangement links TRBV27 to TRBJ1-5; D is possibly TRBD1 (6 bases). The V end lost 4 bases, the J end lost 4 bases, and 14 bases lay between the germline ends. This CDR3 has 15 amino acids. Germline lookup yields CDR1 MNHEY and CDR2 SMNVEV (reference sequence). CDR3 DNA: TGTGCCAGCAGTTCAGAACAGGGCGGGAATCAGCCCCAGCATTTT. Amino acids: CASSSEQGGNQPQHF.

In its sample, this clone was seen once. The chain combines TRBV4-3 with TRBJ1-4; D may be TRBD1 (6 bases). Germline CDR1 and CDR2: LGHNA and YSLEER. This CDR3 spans 17 amino acids. V was pared by 2 bases and J by 8 bases, with 21 bases between. CDR3 sequence reads: CASSQTGAGTHREKLFF. The CDR3 DNA reads TGCGCCAGCAGCCAAACTGGGGCCGGGACACACAGAGAAAAACTGTTTTTT.

This rearrangement joins TRBV5-6 to TRBJ1-4; D is perhaps TRBD1 (5 bases). Germline CDR1 and CDR2: SGHDT and YYEEEE. The length of the CDR3 is 13 residues. Trimming took off 5 bases at V and 0 bases at J, with 5 bases between the two ends. In nucleotides, the CDR3 is TGTGCCAGCAGGGACACAACTAATGAAAAACTGTTTTTT. Amino acids: CASRDTTNEKLFF.

The rearrangement joins TRBV6-5 to TRBJ2-3; the match to TRBD2 covers 13 bases. Germline trimming cut 6 bases from V and 4 bases from J; bases unmatched to any gene: 4. Germline CDR1 and CDR2: MNHEY and SVGAGI. This CDR3 comprises 15 residues. In nucleotides, the CDR3 is TGTGCCAGCAGGGAACTAGCGGGGGGGGCAGATACGCAGTATTTT. Translating gives CASRELAGGADTQYF.

The chain carries TRBV6-5 and TRBJ2-3, with TRBD2 identical over 8 bases. Germline V gene lookup returns CDR1 MNHEY and CDR2 SVGAGI. V trimming: 2 bases; J trimming: 0 bases; junction bases outside the gene matches: 4. This CDR3 region has 16 residues. The CDR3 region is CASSYGGGGSTDTQYF. The CDR3 DNA sequence: TGTGCCAGCAGTTACGGTGGCGGGGGGAGCACAGATACGCAGTATTTT.

Note on this clone: With only one base between it and a far larger clone, this is likely a read error. In DNA, the CDR3 is TGTGCCAGCAGCCCCACGCTTAAAGACAGCTATGGCTACACCTTC. It is translated as CASSPTLKDSYGYTF. This chain uses TRBV5-2 with TRBJ1-2; the table's D gene call, TRBD1, was not cross checked with the DNA. TRBV5-2 is deemed a pseudogene. The CDR3 sequence is 15 residues long.

The chain couples TRBV10-3 to TRBJ2-1, with a tentative D call TRBD2 (5 bases). This CDR3 spans 15 amino acids. With 0 bases removed from V and 1 base from J, the gap between germline ends came to 7 bases. Germline lookup yields CDR1 ENHRY and CDR2 SYGVKD. The CDR3 here is CAISESGASYNEQFF. For the CDR3, the DNA is TGTGCCATCAGTGAGTCGGGAGCATCCTACAATGAGCAGTTCTTC.

The chain employs TRBV7-9 and TRBJ2-7; 11 bases are shared with TRBD2. Germline values: CDR1 SEHNR, CDR2 FQNEAQ (reference sequence). V shed 5 bases, J shed 3 bases, and the junction held 3 bases outside the gene matches. The CDR3 contains 14 residues. The DNA for the CDR3 is TGTGCCAGCAGCGGGACTAGCGGCAACTACGAGCAGTACTTC. The encoded protein is CASSGTSGNYEQYF.

The chain carries TRBV19 and TRBJ1-1; unclear D gene. CDR3 size: 11 residues. Germline CDR1 LNHDA, CDR2 SQIVND (reference sequence). Trimming stripped 3 bases from V and 6 bases from J, with 5 bases between. CDR3: CASSIGAEAFF. The CDR3 DNA sequence: TGTGCCAGTAGTATTGGAGCTGAAGCTTTCTTT.

The chain recombines TRBV27 with TRBJ2-7; 9 nucleotides align to TRBD2. V was clipped by 2 bases and J by 4 bases; unmatched bases: 3. The germline gives CDR1 MNHEY, CDR2 SMNVEV (reference sequence). CDR3 size: 14 residues. CDR3 bases: TGTGCCAGCAGTTTAGGGCGGGGGGGGTACGAGCAGTACTTC. It encodes CASSLGRGGYEQYF.

The V call is TRBV21-1, the J call TRBJ2-2; the table's D call, TRBD2, was not checked against the DNA. TRBV21-1 is a recognized pseudogene. The length of the CDR3 is 15 residues. The CDR3 region is CASSKSREFTGELFF. In DNA form, the CDR3 reads TGTGCCAGCAGCAAAAGCCGGGAGTTCACCGGGGAGCTGTTTTTT.